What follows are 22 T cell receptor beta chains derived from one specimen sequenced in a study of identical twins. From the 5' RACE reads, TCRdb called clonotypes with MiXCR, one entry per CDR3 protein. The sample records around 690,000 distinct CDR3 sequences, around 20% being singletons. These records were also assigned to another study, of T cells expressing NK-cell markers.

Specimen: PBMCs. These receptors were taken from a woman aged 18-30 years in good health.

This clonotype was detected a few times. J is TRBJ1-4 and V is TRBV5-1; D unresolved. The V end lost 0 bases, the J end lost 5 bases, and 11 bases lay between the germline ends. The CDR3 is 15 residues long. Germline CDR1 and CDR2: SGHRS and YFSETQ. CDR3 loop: CASSLGNSQNEKLFF. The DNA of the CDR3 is TGCGCCAGCAGCTTGGGGAACAGTCAGAATGAAAAACTGTTTTTT.

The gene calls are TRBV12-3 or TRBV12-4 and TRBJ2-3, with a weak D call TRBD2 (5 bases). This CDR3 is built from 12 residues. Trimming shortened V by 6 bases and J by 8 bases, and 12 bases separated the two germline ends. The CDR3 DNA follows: TGTGCCAGCAGAACAACCGGGGTTACGCAGTATTTT. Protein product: CASRTTGVTQYF.

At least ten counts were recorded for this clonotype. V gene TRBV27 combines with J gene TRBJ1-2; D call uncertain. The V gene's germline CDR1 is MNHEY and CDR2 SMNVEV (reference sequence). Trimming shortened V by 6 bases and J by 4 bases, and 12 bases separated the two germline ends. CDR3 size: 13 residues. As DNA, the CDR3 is TGTGCCAGCAGACGGGAGTTCACCTATGGCTACACCTTC. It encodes CASRREFTYGYTF.

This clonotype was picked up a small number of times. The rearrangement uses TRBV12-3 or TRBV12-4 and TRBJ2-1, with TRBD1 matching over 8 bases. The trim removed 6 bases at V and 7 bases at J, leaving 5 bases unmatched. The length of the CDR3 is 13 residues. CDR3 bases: TGTGCCAGCAGCAGGGGGCGGAGGAATGAGCAGTTCTTC. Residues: CASSRGRRNEQFF.

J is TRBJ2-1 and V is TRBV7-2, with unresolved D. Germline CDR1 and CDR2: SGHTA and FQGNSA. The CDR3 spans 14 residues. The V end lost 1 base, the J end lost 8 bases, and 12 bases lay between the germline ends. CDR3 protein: CASSLVSAAHEQFF. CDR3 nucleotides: TGTGCCAGCAGCTTAGTTTCCGCAGCGCATGAGCAGTTCTTC.

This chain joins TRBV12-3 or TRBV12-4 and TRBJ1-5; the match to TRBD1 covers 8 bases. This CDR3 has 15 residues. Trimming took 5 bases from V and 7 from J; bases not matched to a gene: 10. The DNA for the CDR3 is TGTGCCAGCAGTCAATTAGACAGGGGTTGGCAGCCCCAGCATTTT. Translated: CASSQLDRGWQPQHF.

The CDR3 DNA follows: TGCAGTGCTAGTCCCCCGGCCGCAGGGCAGTATTTT. It specifies CSASPPAAGQYF. The J gene is TRBJ2-3, the V gene TRBV20-1; no clear D gene. CDR1 DFQATT and CDR2 SNEGSKA come from the germline V gene (reference sequence). V was clipped by 3 bases and J by 11 bases, with 15 bases between them. The CDR3 is 12 residues long.

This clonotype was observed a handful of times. The CDR3 DNA is TGCAGCGTTGTGGAATCACCCTACGAGCAGTACTTC. Its translation: CSVVESPYEQYF. This chain links TRBV29-1 with TRBJ2-7; no reliable D call. The CDR3 consists of 12 residues. Trimming pared 4 bases from V and 2 bases from J, leaving 9 bases between. Germline V gene lookup returns CDR1 SQVTM and CDR2 ANQGSEA.

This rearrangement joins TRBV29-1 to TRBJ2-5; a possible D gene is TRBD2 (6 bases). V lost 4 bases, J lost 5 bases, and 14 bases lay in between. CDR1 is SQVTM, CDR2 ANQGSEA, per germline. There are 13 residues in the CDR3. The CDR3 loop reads CSVVRDSRETQYF. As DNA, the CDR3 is TGCAGCGTTGTAAGGGACTCGAGGGAGACCCAGTACTTC.

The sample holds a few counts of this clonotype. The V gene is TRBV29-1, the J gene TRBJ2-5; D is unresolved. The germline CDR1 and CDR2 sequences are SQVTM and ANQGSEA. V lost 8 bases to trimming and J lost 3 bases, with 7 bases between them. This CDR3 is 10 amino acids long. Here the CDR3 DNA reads TGCAGCACTCTTAAAGAGACCCAGTACTTC. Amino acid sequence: CSTLKETQYF.

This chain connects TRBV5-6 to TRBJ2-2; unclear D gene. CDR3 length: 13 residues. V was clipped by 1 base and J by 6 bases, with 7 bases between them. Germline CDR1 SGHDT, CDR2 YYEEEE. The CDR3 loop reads CASSLSGPGELFF. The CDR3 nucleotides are TGTGCCAGCAGCTTGAGTGGTCCCGGGGAGCTGTTTTTT.

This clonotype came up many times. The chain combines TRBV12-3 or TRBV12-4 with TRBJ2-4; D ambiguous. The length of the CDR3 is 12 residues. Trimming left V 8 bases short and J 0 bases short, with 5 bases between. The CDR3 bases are TGTGCCAGCTGCAAAGCCAAAAACATTCAGTACTTC. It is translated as CASCKAKNIQYF.

CDR3 nucleotides: TGTGCCAGCAGTACCCGGGACAGCACTGAAGCTTTCTTT. The encoded protein is CASSTRDSTEAFF. The chain combines TRBV27 with TRBJ1-1; 7 nucleotides match TRBD1. The CDR3 extends over 13 amino acids. V was clipped by 5 bases and J by 4 bases; unmatched bases: 4. The germline V gene encodes CDR1 MNHEY and CDR2 SMNVEV (reference sequence).

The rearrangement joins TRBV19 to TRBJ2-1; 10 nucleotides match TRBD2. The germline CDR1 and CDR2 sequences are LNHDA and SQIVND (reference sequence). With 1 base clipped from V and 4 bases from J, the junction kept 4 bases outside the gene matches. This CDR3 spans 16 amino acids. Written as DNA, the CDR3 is TGTGCCAGTAGTATAGGGGTAGCGGGAGGTTACAATGAGCAGTTCTTC. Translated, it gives CASSIGVAGGYNEQFF.

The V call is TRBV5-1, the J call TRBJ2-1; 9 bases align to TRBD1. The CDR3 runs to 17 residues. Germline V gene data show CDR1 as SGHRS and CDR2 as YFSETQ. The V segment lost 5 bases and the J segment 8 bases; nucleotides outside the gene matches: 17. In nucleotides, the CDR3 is TGCGCCAGCAGTCTTCGAGCCCGCGGACAGGGGATCCATGAGCAGTTCTTC. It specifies CASSLRARGQGIHEQFF.

CDR3 region: CATSRGGNEQFF. Here the CDR3 DNA reads TGTGCCACCTCTCGAGGGGGCAATGAGCAGTTCTTC. V usage is TRBV10-3 and J usage is TRBJ2-1, with a possible D match to TRBD1 (6 bases). CDR3 length: 12 amino acids. V was shortened by 10 bases and J by 6 bases, with 13 bases between the two germline ends. Per the germline V gene, CDR1 is ENHRY and CDR2 is SYGVKD.

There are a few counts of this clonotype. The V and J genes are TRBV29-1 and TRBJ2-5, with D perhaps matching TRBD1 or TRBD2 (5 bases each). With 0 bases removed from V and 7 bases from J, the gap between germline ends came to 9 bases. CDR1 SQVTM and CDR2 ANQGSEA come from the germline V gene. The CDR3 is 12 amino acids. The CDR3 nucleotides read TGCAGCGTTGAAGAGGGGGATACGACCCAGTACTTC. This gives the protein CSVEEGDTTQYF.

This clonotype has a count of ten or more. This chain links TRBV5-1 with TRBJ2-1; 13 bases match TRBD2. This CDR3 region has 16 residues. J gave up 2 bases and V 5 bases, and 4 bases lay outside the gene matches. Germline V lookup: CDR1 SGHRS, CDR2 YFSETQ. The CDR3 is CASSFGLAGAYNEQFF. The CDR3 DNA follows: TGCGCCAGCAGTTTCGGACTAGCGGGAGCCTACAATGAGCAGTTCTTC.

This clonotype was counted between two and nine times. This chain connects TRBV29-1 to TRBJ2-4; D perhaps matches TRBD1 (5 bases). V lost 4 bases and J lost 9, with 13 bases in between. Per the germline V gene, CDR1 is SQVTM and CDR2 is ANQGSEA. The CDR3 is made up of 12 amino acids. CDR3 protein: CSVVTSQGIQYF. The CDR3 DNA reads TGCAGCGTTGTCACATCCCAGGGCATTCAGTACTTC.

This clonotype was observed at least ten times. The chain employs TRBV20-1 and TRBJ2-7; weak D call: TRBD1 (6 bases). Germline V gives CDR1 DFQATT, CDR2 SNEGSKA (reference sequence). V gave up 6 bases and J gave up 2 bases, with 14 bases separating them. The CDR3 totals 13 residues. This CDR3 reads CSAGNRETYEQYF. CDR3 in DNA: TGCAGTGCGGGGAACAGGGAGACCTACGAGCAGTACTTC.

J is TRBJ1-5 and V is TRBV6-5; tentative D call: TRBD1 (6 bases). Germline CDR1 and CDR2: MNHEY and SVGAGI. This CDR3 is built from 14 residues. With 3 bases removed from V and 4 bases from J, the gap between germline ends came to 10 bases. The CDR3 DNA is TGTGCCAGCAGTTATAGTCAGGGGAATCAGCCCCAGCATTTT. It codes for CASSYSQGNQPQHF.

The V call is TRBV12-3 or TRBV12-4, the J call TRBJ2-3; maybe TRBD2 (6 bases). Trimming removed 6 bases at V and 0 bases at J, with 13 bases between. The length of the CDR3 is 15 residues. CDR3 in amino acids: CASSWVGRSTDTQYF. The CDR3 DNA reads TGTGCCAGCAGCTGGGTGGGGAGGAGCACAGATACGCAGTATTTT.